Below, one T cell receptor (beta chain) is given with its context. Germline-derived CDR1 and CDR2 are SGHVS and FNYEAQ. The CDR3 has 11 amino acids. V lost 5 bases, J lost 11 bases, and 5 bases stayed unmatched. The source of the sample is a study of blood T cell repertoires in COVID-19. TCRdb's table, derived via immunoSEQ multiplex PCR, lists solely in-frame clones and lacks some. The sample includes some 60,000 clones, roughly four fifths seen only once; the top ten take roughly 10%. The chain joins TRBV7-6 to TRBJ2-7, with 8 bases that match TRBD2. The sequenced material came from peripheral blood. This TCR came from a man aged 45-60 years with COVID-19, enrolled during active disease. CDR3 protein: CASSAGGEEYF. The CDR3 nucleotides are TGTGCCAGCAGCGCCGGGGGGGAGGAGTACTTC.